This T cell receptor (beta chain) was recorded in a study of radiotherapy plus CTLA-4 blockade in lung cancer. Between the trimmed V and J ends, which lost 3 bases and 7 bases, there was a span of 18 bases. CDR1 is LNHDA, CDR2 SQIVND, per germline (reference sequence). This CDR3 comprises 16 residues. The table came from immunoSEQ multiplex PCR; TCRdb's copy has only in-frame clones and leaves some out. There are tens of thousands of clones in the sample; about 88% occur only once, and around a quarter lies in the top ten. Sequencing used peripheral blood, obtained from a patient treated with radiotherapy plus ipilimumab. The chain recombines TRBV19 with TRBJ1-4; D possibly corresponds to TRBD1 (5 bases). This sequence was found in a human donor with non-small cell lung cancer whose response to radiotherapy plus ipilimumab could not be evaluated. The CDR3, as DNA: TGTGCCAGTAGTATTCCCCCCCCGGGGGTTAGTGAAAAACTGTTTTTT. It translates to CASSIPPPGVSEKLFF. The entire variable domain, with the rest obtained from reference TRBV19 and TRBJ1-4, is as follows: DGGITQSPKYLFRKEGQNVTLSCEQNLNHDAMYWYRQDPGQGLRLIYYSQIVNDFQKGDIAEGYSVSREKKESFPLTVTSAQKNPTAFYLCASSIPPPGVSEKLFFGSGTQLSVL.